The 31 T cell receptor beta chains presented below share a single source sample, sequenced in a study of beta chain features in type 1 diabetes (dated by TCRdb to the late 2010s). Library preparation used the immunoSEQ multiplex PCR assay. The High Capacity cDNA Reverse Transcription Kit was used to reverse transcribe all of the isolated RNA, meaning that expressed TCRB transcripts were what got sequenced. TCRdb mirrors the immuneACCESS table, restricted to in-frame sequences. Some clones are absent from its copies; in checked studies, under half trace to an unresolved V gene, and the reason for the others is unknown. In this sample the table shows about 900,000 clones, 17% of which occur a single time. The top ten hold 0.023% of the sample. The source material was naive CD4+ T cells from blood. The meaning of the sample's cell subset or site label: true naive CD4+ T cells. These receptors all stem from a young woman in good health.

V gene TRBV5-6 combines with J gene TRBJ2-3, with D uncertain. The germline gives CDR1 SGHDT, CDR2 YYEEEE. The CDR3 runs 15 residues. The V end lost 1 base, the J end lost 0 bases, and 9 bases lay between the germline ends. In nucleotides, the CDR3 is TGTGCCAGCAGCTTGTTGGTCCAAAGCACAGATACGCAGTATTTT. Amino acids: CASSLLVQSTDTQYF.

The rearrangement links TRBV15 to TRBJ2-1; D perhaps matches TRBD2 (6 bases). The CDR3 spans 12 residues. Trimming pared 9 bases from V and 7 bases from J, leaving 13 bases between. The germline gives CDR1 LNHNV, CDR2 YYDKDF (reference sequence). The DNA of the CDR3 is TGTGCCACGTTAGGAGGGCCGAATGAGCAGTTCTTC. The encoded protein is CATLGGPNEQFF.

The chain has TRBV6-9 and TRBJ1-2, with a tentative D call TRBD1 (5 bases). This CDR3 comprises 21 residues. Germline V gives CDR1 MNHGY, CDR2 SVAAGI. With 7 bases removed from V and 2 bases from J, the gap between germline ends came to 35 bases. CDR3 DNA: TGTGCCAGCACTTTTTCGGTTGGTATTTGGACATATAGTACGCCGAACTATGGCTACACCTTC. Its translation is CASTFSVGIWTYSTPNYGYTF.

The chain recombines TRBV9 with TRBJ1-2; 7 bases fit TRBD1. Trimming cost V 4 bases and J 6 bases; bases outside gene matches: 15. The germline CDR1 and CDR2 sequences are SGDLS and YYNGEE. This CDR3 is built from 16 residues. The CDR3, as DNA: TGTGCCAGCAGCACGGGGACAGAAACCTACGGCGATGGCTACACCTTC. Its protein is CASSTGTETYGDGYTF.

This chain joins TRBV29-1 and TRBJ2-5, with 7 bases aligning to TRBD1. V lost 4 bases, J lost 5 bases, and 7 bases stayed unmatched. The germline V gene encodes CDR1 SQVTM and CDR2 ANQGSEA. The CDR3 sequence is 13 residues long. The CDR3 DNA is TGCAGCGTTGTTGGCAGGGGGTGGGAGACCCAGTACTTC. This codes for CSVVGRGWETQYF.

This clone has only a few counts. The same CDR3 arises from other DNA sequences in this sample as well. The CDR3 nucleotides are TGTGCCAGCAGCGTAGGGACAGATACGCAGTATTTT. This encodes CASSVGTDTQYF. V gene TRBV9 combines with J gene TRBJ2-3; no firm D call. V lost 0 bases and J lost 3, with 2 bases in between. The CDR3 extends over 12 amino acids. Per the germline V gene, CDR1 is SGDLS and CDR2 is YYNGEE.

This clone appeared a few times. The chain is built from TRBV6-1 and TRBJ1-4; possible D gene TRBD1, 6 bases. CDR1 MNHNS and CDR2 SASEGT come from the germline V gene. This CDR3 has 15 residues. The V end lost 7 bases, the J end lost 7 bases, and 19 bases lay between the germline ends. Here the CDR3 DNA reads TGTGCCAGCACGTATTCCGGACAGCCAGGTGAAAAACTGTTTTTT. It yields the protein CASTYSGQPGEKLFF.

This clone was seen only a few times. The chain couples TRBV7-9 to TRBJ2-3; TRBD1 aligns across 8 bases. Germline V lookup: CDR1 SEHNR, CDR2 FQNEAQ (reference sequence). The V segment lost 4 bases and the J segment 5 bases; nucleotides outside the gene matches: 11. The CDR3 contains 16 residues. The CDR3 coding sequence is TGTGCCAGCAGCTCGGACAGGGCGACGTTGCTAGATACGCAGTATTTT. This gives the protein CASSSDRATLLDTQYF.

On this clone itself: An end of the junction differs from the germline gene, which may be a read error. This chain links TRBV7-9 with TRBJ1-2; D is unresolved. The CDR3 runs 12 residues. Germline assignment: CDR1 SEHNR and CDR2 FQNEAQ (reference sequence). CDR3 region: CASSPENYGCTF. The CDR3 coding sequence is TGTGCCAGCAGCCCGGAGAACTATGGCTGCACCTTC.

A few counts support this clone. This sample includes further DNA sequences coding for the same CDR3. V is TRBV7-6 and J is TRBJ1-1, with 8 bases that match TRBD1. V trimming: 5 bases; J trimming: 2 bases; junction bases outside the gene matches: 4. This CDR3 spans 14 amino acids. Germline V gives CDR1 SGHVS, CDR2 FNYEAQ. In DNA, the CDR3 is TGTGCCAGCAGCCTCGGACAGGGAAACACTGAAGCTTTCTTT. Protein sequence: CASSLGQGNTEAFF.

This clone turned up a few times. The CDR3 sequence: CASSRGSNTGELFF. The DNA for the CDR3 is TGTGCCAGCAGTCGGGGTTCCAACACCGGGGAGCTGTTTTTT. V and J are TRBV7-2 and TRBJ2-2, with a weak D call TRBD2 (5 bases). V was shortened by 6 bases and J by 2 bases, with 10 bases between the two germline ends. CDR3 size: 14 residues. Germline V lookup: CDR1 SGHTA, CDR2 FQGNSA.

The chain is built from TRBV5-1 and TRBJ2-3; D possibly corresponds to TRBD2 (5 bases). V shed 0 bases and J shed 2 bases, with 13 bases lying between them. CDR1 and CDR2 (germline): SGHRS, YFSETQ. This CDR3 is 16 amino acids long. The CDR3 DNA reads as TGCGCCAGCAGCTTGGGAGGGAGCCACGTCACAGATACGCAGTATTTT. Translation: CASSLGGSHVTDTQYF.

This clone has just a few counts. This chain uses TRBV18 with TRBJ2-5; 7 bases are a match to TRBD1. V shed 1 base and J 5 bases; nucleotides not matched to a gene: 4. The length of the CDR3 is 14 residues. CDR1 and CDR2 from the germline V gene are KGHSH and LQKENI. DNA of the CDR3: TGTGCCAGCTCACCACAGACAGGGTCCGAGACCCAGTACTTC. Its protein product is CASSPQTGSETQYF.

The rearrangement joins TRBV13 to TRBJ2-5; TRBD1 matches at 7 bases. The CDR3 runs to 15 residues. Germline CDR1 is PRHDT and CDR2 is FYEKMQ (reference sequence). With V trimmed by 4 bases and J by 4 bases, 9 bases remained unmatched. The CDR3 DNA reads as TGTGCCAGCAGCTCCGACCCAGGGGGAACAGAGACCCAGTACTTC. Its protein is CASSSDPGGTETQYF.

V usage is TRBV5-6 and J usage is TRBJ2-6; D is ambiguous. Germline V CDR1 and CDR2: SGHDT, YYEEEE. Trimming removed 0 bases from V and 0 bases from J, with 4 bases in between. The CDR3 length is 15 residues. The CDR3 sequence: CASSLDISGANVLTF. CDR3 DNA sequence: TGTGCCAGCAGCTTGGACATCTCTGGGGCCAACGTCCTGACTTTC.

The chain combines TRBV7-6 with TRBJ2-7; D assignment may be TRBD1 or TRBD2 (9 bases each). This CDR3 spans 18 amino acids. The V end lost 1 base, the J end lost 2 bases, and 21 bases lay between the germline ends. Germline loops: CDR1 SGHVS, CDR2 FNYEAQ. The CDR3 sequence is CASSLGAGGQGDTYEQYF. The CDR3 nucleotides read TGTGCCAGCAGCTTAGGAGCGGGGGGACAGGGAGATACCTACGAGCAGTACTTC.

This clone turned up a few times. The chain uses TRBV7-2 and TRBJ2-7; tentatively, D is TRBD2 (6 bases). Germline V gene sequence: CDR1 SGHTA, CDR2 FQGNSA. V lost 3 bases to trimming and J lost 3 bases, with 12 bases between them. The CDR3 runs 14 residues. CDR3 loop: CASSFIREFYEQYF. The CDR3 nucleotides read TGTGCCAGCAGCTTTATACGGGAGTTCTACGAGCAGTACTTC.

This sequence joins TRBV28 and TRBJ1-2; perhaps TRBD1 as D (6 bases). The CDR3 runs 13 residues. Trimming left V 5 bases short and J 5 bases short, with 12 bases between. The V gene's germline CDR1 is MDHEN and CDR2 SYDVKM. The CDR3 here is CASSPGARYGYTF. The CDR3 nucleotides are TGTGCCAGCAGTCCAGGGGCTCGGTATGGCTACACCTTC.

The chain employs TRBV5-6 and TRBJ2-7; the match to TRBD2 covers 9 bases. The length of the CDR3 is 15 residues. The J segment lost 5 bases and the V segment lost 0 bases, leaving 6 bases of the junction unmatched. CDR1 and CDR2 from the germline V gene are SGHDT and YYEEEE. The chain's CDR3 is CASSLVVAGVDEQYF. DNA for the CDR3: TGTGCCAGCAGCTTGGTAGTAGCGGGAGTGGACGAGCAGTACTTC.

There are a few counts of this clone. This rearrangement joins TRBV10-3 to TRBJ2-2; D may be TRBD1 (6 bases). Germline CDR1 ENHRY, CDR2 SYGVKD. V lost 4 bases and J lost 1, with 7 bases in between. CDR3 length equals 14 residues. The CDR3 reads CAISADRNTGELFF. Written as DNA, the CDR3 is TGTGCCATCAGTGCGGACAGGAACACCGGGGAGCTGTTTTTT.

This chain connects TRBV27 to TRBJ2-5, with 9 bases that match TRBD2. With 4 bases clipped from V and 5 bases from J, the junction kept 11 bases outside the gene matches. Germline-derived CDR1 and CDR2 are MNHEY and SMNVEV (reference sequence). This CDR3 region has 16 residues. CDR3 region: CASSSLAGSMKETQYF. The CDR3, as DNA: TGTGCCAGCAGTTCCCTAGCGGGATCGATGAAGGAGACCCAGTACTTC.

This chain joins TRBV28 and TRBJ1-2; no definite D call. This CDR3 region has 15 residues. Per germline, CDR1 MDHEN and CDR2 SYDVKM. The V end lost 6 bases, the J end lost 4 bases, and 18 bases lay between the germline ends. The CDR3 reads CASRGGLRKSYGYTF. The DNA for the CDR3 is TGTGCCAGCAGGGGCGGCTTAAGAAAATCCTATGGCTACACCTTC.

This clone has just a few counts. The chain carries TRBV5-4 and TRBJ2-3; 8 nucleotides match TRBD2. The V segment lost 1 base and the J segment 3 bases; nucleotides outside the gene matches: 16. Germline V gene sequence: CDR1 SGHNT, CDR2 YYREEE (reference sequence). The CDR3 contains 19 residues. DNA of the CDR3: TGTGCCAGCAGCTTGTCGCCTCGGGGCTTAAGCGGGAGTACAGATACGCAGTATTTT. Translating it yields CASSLSPRGLSGSTDTQYF. Full variable domain (rest looked up from reference TRBV5-4 and TRBJ2-3): ETGVTQSPTHLIKTRGQQVTLRCSSQSGHNTVSWYQQALGQGPQFIFQYYREEENGRGNFPPRFSGLQFPNYSSELNVNALELDDSALYLCASSLSPRGLSGSTDTQYFGPGTRLTVL.

This clone appeared a few times. This chain uses TRBV28 with TRBJ2-7; the D gene is possibly TRBD1 (5 bases). This CDR3 spans 14 amino acids. V lost 5 bases and J 2 bases, leaving 13 bases between the germline ends. Germline assignment: CDR1 MDHEN and CDR2 SYDVKM. The CDR3 here is CASSSRVPAYEQYF. The CDR3 nucleotides are TGTGCCAGCAGTAGCAGGGTCCCGGCCTACGAGCAGTACTTC.

The chain recombines TRBV4-2 with TRBJ2-7; 9 nucleotides match TRBD2. Per the germline V gene, CDR1 is LGHNA and CDR2 is YNFKEQ. The CDR3 runs to 15 residues. Losses at the gene ends were 2 bases for V and 1 base for J; bases not matched to a gene: 3. For the CDR3, the DNA is TGTGCCAGCAGCCAATCTGGACTAGCGTCCTACGAGCAGTACTTC. Encoded protein: CASSQSGLASYEQYF.

V and J are TRBV4-3 and TRBJ2-7; 11 positions match TRBD2. J lost 5 bases, V lost 4 bases, and 4 bases had no gene match. The germline gives CDR1 LGHNA, CDR2 YSLEER. The CDR3 length is 14 residues. CDR3 protein: CASSPGGLADEQYF. DNA for the CDR3: TGCGCCAGCAGCCCAGGGGGACTAGCGGACGAGCAGTACTTC.

As regards this clone: This specimen includes other DNA sequences encoding the same CDR3. This chain joins TRBV5-1 and TRBJ2-1; 7 bases match TRBD2. The CDR3 consists of 15 residues. Germline CDR1 and CDR2: SGHRS and YFSETQ. With 0 bases clipped from V and 2 bases from J, the junction kept 2 bases outside the gene matches. CDR3 sequence reads: CASSLGLAAYNEQFF. The CDR3 region has the DNA TGCGCCAGCAGCTTGGGGCTAGCGGCCTACAATGAGCAGTTCTTC.

This chain links TRBV7-9 with TRBJ2-1; unclear D gene. The V and J ends lost 4 bases and 9 bases respectively, with 7 bases between them. Looked up from germline, CDR1 is SEHNR and CDR2 is FQNEAQ (reference sequence). The CDR3 loop spans 11 amino acids. The CDR3 sequence is CASSSGGEQFF. The CDR3 coding sequence is TGTGCCAGCAGCTCAGGTGGTGAGCAGTTCTTC.

V is TRBV4-2 and J is TRBJ2-7, with TRBD1 matching over 7 bases. Germline CDR1 and CDR2: LGHNA and YNFKEQ. This CDR3 is built from 14 residues. V was pared by 2 bases and J by 0 bases, with 1 base of the junction left unmatched. In DNA, the CDR3 is TGTGCCAGCAGCCAAAGGGACAGCTCCTACGAGCAGTACTTC. Translated, it gives CASSQRDSSYEQYF.

This clone has just a few counts. One end of the junction does not line up with germline, which may come from a read error. The identical CDR3 is also encoded by other nucleotide sequences in the sample. The chain employs TRBV7-3 and TRBJ2-5; D uncertain. Per the germline V gene, CDR1 is SGHTA and CDR2 is FQGTGA. This CDR3 contains 13 residues. The CDR3 DNA reads as TGCGCCACCCCCGTAGGCCCGACAGAGACCCAGTACTTC. As protein: CATPVGPTETQYF.

The chain joins TRBV7-9 to TRBJ2-1, with TRBD2 matching over 7 bases. The CDR3 length is 15 residues. J lost 5 bases, V lost 7 bases, and 11 bases had no gene match. Germline assignment: CDR1 SEHNR and CDR2 FQNEAQ (reference sequence). The CDR3 sequence is CASNLRDYHNNEQFF. The CDR3 DNA reads as TGTGCCAGCAATTTGAGGGACTACCATAACAATGAGCAGTTCTTC.